This T cell receptor beta chain is drawn from a study of T cell clonotyping in hematopoietic cell transplantation. The overall study: Cytoreduction preceded collection of pretransplant recipient samples.

This sample's time point: recipient sample about 28 days before transplant, after cytoreduction. Profiled with immunoSEQ multiplex PCR; TCRdb holds only in-frame clones, not every one. The repertoire holds around 80,000 clones, 90% to 96% seen once, with roughly 1.5% in the top ten. Of note for this clone: Its antigen remains unidentified.

From germline, CDR1 is SGHDT and CDR2 YYEEEE. Trimming cost V 0 bases and J 4 bases, with 7 bases left between them. This CDR3 has 13 residues. General study points: Graft donor and pretransplant recipient Inverse Simpson Index values predicted broader posttransplant TCR diversity. Recipient TCR diversity dropped after transplant; expanded clonotypes rose from day 30 to 180. Without cell sorting, CD4 versus CD8 contributions remain unresolved.

The V gene is TRBV5-6, the J gene TRBJ1-2; D remains ambiguous. The TCR was taken from a woman aged 50 to 65 with acute myeloid leukemia. Some clones in this sample may be carry-over from other donors' samples. The source was peripheral blood mononuclear cells, collected before stem cell transplant. In DNA form, the CDR3 reads TGTGCCAGCAGCTTGGGTGAAACCTATGGCTACACCTTC. Protein: CASSLGETYGYTF.